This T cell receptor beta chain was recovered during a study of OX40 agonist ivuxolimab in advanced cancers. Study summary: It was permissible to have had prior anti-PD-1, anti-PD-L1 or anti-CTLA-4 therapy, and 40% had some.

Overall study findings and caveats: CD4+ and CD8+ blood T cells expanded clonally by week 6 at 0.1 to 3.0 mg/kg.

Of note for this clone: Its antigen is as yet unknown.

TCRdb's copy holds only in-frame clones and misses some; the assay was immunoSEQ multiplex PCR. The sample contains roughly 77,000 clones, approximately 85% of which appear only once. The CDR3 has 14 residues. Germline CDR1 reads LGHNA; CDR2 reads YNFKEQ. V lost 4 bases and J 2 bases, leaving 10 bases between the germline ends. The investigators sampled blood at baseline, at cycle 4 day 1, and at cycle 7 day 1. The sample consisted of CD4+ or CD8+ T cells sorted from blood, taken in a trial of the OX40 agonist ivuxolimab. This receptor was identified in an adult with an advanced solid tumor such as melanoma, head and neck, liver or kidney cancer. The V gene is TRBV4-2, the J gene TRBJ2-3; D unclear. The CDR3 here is CASSLGVHTDTQYF. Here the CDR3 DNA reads TGTGCCAGCAGCCTTGGGGTACACACAGATACGCAGTATTTT.